The 11 T cell receptor beta chains below come from one sample, sequenced in a study of PD-L1 blockade in urothelial cancer. Profiling relied on immunoSEQ multiplex PCR, and the TCRdb table lists in-frame clones only, not all of them. Of approximately 110,000 clones in the sample, 70% to 85% are singletons; the top ten hold about 2.3%. Material: PBMCs, obtained around atezolizumab (anti-PD-L1) treatment. The source is a man aged 50-59 years with urothelial cancer.

The chain is built from TRBV11-2 and TRBJ2-7, with D perhaps matching TRBD2 (6 bases). V lost 6 bases and J 5 bases, leaving 11 bases between the germline ends. CDR1 and CDR2 from the germline V gene are SGHAT and FQNNGV. The CDR3 has 12 residues. This CDR3 is CASSEGGHEQYF. As DNA, the CDR3 is TGTGCCAGCAGTGAGGGAGGCCACGAGCAGTACTTC. Drawing the rest from reference TRBV11-2 and TRBJ2-7, the complete variable domain is EAGVAQSPRYKIIEKRQSVAFWCNPISGHATLYWYQQILGQGPKLLIQFQNNGVVDDSQLPKDRFSAERLKGVDSTLKIQPAKLEDSAVYLCASSEGGHEQYFGPGTRLTVT.

A single count supports this clone. The V and J genes are TRBV6-5 and TRBJ2-7; 7 nucleotides match TRBD2. The germline V gene has CDR1 MNHEY and CDR2 SVGAGI. Losses at the gene ends were 6 bases for V and 2 bases for J; bases not matched to a gene: 7. There are 14 residues in the CDR3. The CDR3 loop reads CASSPTSDPYEQYF. The CDR3 nucleotides are TGTGCCAGCAGCCCTACTAGCGATCCCTACGAGCAGTACTTC.

The rearrangement uses TRBV7-9 and TRBJ1-4; 10 positions match TRBD1. Germline CDR1 reads SEHNR; CDR2 reads FQNEAQ (reference sequence). This CDR3 spans 16 amino acids. V lost 4 bases to trimming and J lost 0 bases; unmatched junction nucleotides: 2. The CDR3 sequence is CASSSGTGATNEKLFF. The CDR3 DNA sequence: TGTGCCAGCAGCTCCGGGACAGGGGCAACTAATGAAAAACTGTTTTTT. The full variable domain, rest sourced from reference TRBV7-9 and TRBJ1-4, is DTGVSQNPRHKITKRGQNVTFRCDPISEHNRLYWYRQTLGQGPEFLTYFQNEAQLEKSRLLSDRFSAERPKGSFSTLEIQRTEQGDSAMYLCASSSGTGATNEKLFFGSGTQLSVL.

The V gene is TRBV19, the J gene TRBJ1-2; D is perhaps TRBD1 (6 bases). Germline V gives CDR1 LNHDA, CDR2 SQIVND (reference sequence). The CDR3 extends over 15 amino acids. The germline V and J ends were trimmed by 5 bases and 0 bases, with 13 bases remaining between them. The CDR3 loop reads CASSEGRGANYGYTF. The CDR3 DNA follows: TGTGCCAGTAGTGAAGGCAGGGGAGCTAACTATGGCTACACCTTC. The complete variable domain, with remaining parts taken from reference TRBV19 and TRBJ1-2, reads DGGITQSPKYLFRKEGQNVTLSCEQNLNHDAMYWYRQDPGQGLRLIYYSQIVNDFQKGDIAEGYSVSREKKESFPLTVTSAQKNPTAFYLCASSEGRGANYGYTFGSGTRLTVV.

The chain has TRBV5-1 and TRBJ1-2, with D possibly matching TRBD1 (5 bases). Trimming cost V 3 bases and J 1 base, with 16 bases left between them. CDR1 and CDR2 (germline): SGHRS, YFSETQ. CDR3 size: 16 residues. The CDR3 sequence: CASSSRRGGINYGYTF. CDR3 sequence (DNA): TGCGCCAGCAGCTCACGAAGGGGCGGTATTAACTATGGCTACACCTTC.

This chain joins TRBV9 and TRBJ2-2; tentatively, D is TRBD2 (6 bases). This CDR3 is built from 16 residues. Deletions cut 0 bases from V and 5 bases from J, with 14 bases between. Germline values: CDR1 SGDLS, CDR2 YYNGEE. The CDR3 DNA sequence: TGTGCCAGCAGCGTAGGACTAGGGCGGTGGACCGGGGAGCTGTTTTTT. Protein: CASSVGLGRWTGELFF.

This clone was seen once. The gene calls are TRBV4-2 and TRBJ2-1, with D perhaps matching TRBD1 (6 bases). Per the germline V gene, CDR1 is LGHNA and CDR2 is YNFKEQ. V lost 4 bases, J lost 3 bases, and 13 bases lay in between. The CDR3 has 15 amino acids. CDR3 nucleotides: TGTGCCAGCAGCCCCATTGAAGGGGGCTACAATGAGCAGTTCTTC. Its translation: CASSPIEGGYNEQFF.

This clone was seen more than once but under ten times. This chain joins TRBV19 and TRBJ1-1; no clear D. V shed 1 base and J shed 1 base, with 10 bases lying between them. CDR3 length equals 15 residues. Germline CDR1 and CDR2: LNHDA and SQIVND (reference sequence). The CDR3 spells CASSIGDKWNTEAFF. CDR3 sequence (DNA): TGTGCCAGTAGTATAGGAGACAAATGGAACACTGAAGCTTTCTTT.

A few counts support this clone. Additional DNA sequences in this sample encode the identical CDR3. The genes are TRBV28 and TRBJ2-7; 9 nucleotides line up with TRBD1. J gave up 2 bases and V 4 bases, and 6 bases lay outside the gene matches. Germline CDR1 MDHEN, CDR2 SYDVKM. There are 15 residues in the CDR3. The CDR3 is CASSSAGTGTYEQYF. Written as DNA, the CDR3 is TGTGCCAGCAGTTCCGCCGGGACAGGGACCTACGAGCAGTACTTC. The variable domain in full, completed from reference TRBV28 and TRBJ2-7, reads DVKVTQSSRYLVKRTGEKVFLECVQDMDHENMFWYRQDPGLGLRLIYFSYDVKMKEKGDIPEGYSVSREKKERFSLILESASTNQTSMYLCASSSAGTGTYEQYFGPGTRLTVT.

A note on this clone: Within the sample, other DNA sequences also encode this same CDR3. The gene calls are TRBV5-1 and TRBJ2-5; D not resolved. Germline CDR1 reads SGHRS; CDR2 reads YFSETQ. The length of the CDR3 is 11 residues. The V and J ends lost 4 bases and 2 bases respectively, with 3 bases between them. The CDR3 loop reads CASSPQETQYF. CDR3 coding DNA: TGCGCCAGCAGCCCGCAAGAGACCCAGTACTTC.

The chain has TRBV5-1 and TRBJ2-1, with 8 positions matching TRBD2. V lost 2 bases to trimming and J lost 3 bases; unmatched junction nucleotides: 13. CDR3 size: 18 residues. Germline-derived CDR1 and CDR2 are SGHRS and YFSETQ. The CDR3 reads CASSFPGGGRRFYNEQFF. The CDR3 bases are TGCGCCAGCAGCTTCCCTGGGGGCGGGAGGCGCTTCTACAATGAGCAGTTCTTC.